The 24 T cell receptor beta chains given below trace back to one sample, sequenced in a study of control samples from healthy donors and cancer patients. Method: immunoSEQ multiplex PCR; TCRdb's copy keeps in-frame clones and lacks some. Seen here are tens of thousands of clones, around 90% observed once, and the top ten hold roughly an eighth. Sequencing was carried out using blood. These TCRs come from a woman in her sixties or seventies in good health.

V is TRBV14 and J is TRBJ1-2; 8 bases fit TRBD1. Trimming removed 4 bases from V and 4 bases from J; junction bases left unmatched: 11. The germline gives CDR1 SGHDN, CDR2 FVKESK. CDR3 length: 16 amino acids. The CDR3 nucleotides are TGTGCCAGCAGCCCCCAGGGGGCAGGACGGGTCTATGGCTACACCTTC. It specifies CASSPQGAGRVYGYTF. Complete variable domain (other parts from reference TRBV14 and TRBJ1-2): EAGVTQFPSHSVIEKGQTVTLRCDPISGHDNLYWYRRVMGKEIKFLLHFVKESKQDESGMPNNRFLAERTGGTYSTLKVQPAELEDSGVYFCASSPQGAGRVYGYTFGSGTRLTVV.

This clone was picked up one time. This chain uses TRBV5-6 with TRBJ2-2; D unclear. V was shortened by 2 bases and J by 0 bases, with 8 bases between the two germline ends. Germline V gene lookup returns CDR1 SGHDT and CDR2 YYEEEE. CDR3 length: 15 residues. The CDR3 DNA follows: TGTGCCAGCAGCTTAATGACTTCGAACACCGGGGAGCTGTTTTTT. Its translation is CASSLMTSNTGELFF.

The V call is TRBV10-3, the J call TRBJ1-5, with D perhaps matching TRBD1 (6 bases). V was pared by 10 bases and J by 0 bases, with 22 bases between. Looked up from germline, CDR1 is ENHRY and CDR2 is SYGVKD. There are 17 residues in the CDR3. The CDR3 DNA is TGTGCCACCTACAGAGGCAGGGGACGATATAGCAATCAGCCCCAGCATTTT. Its translation is CATYRGRGRYSNQPQHF.

V and J are TRBV27 and TRBJ2-3, with TRBD1 matching 7 bases. The CDR3 has 14 residues. The V and J ends lost 6 bases and 4 bases, in that order; junction bases with no gene match: 7. Germline V gives CDR1 MNHEY, CDR2 SMNVEV (reference sequence). The CDR3 loop reads CASRRGGAADTQYF. CDR3 in DNA: TGTGCCAGCAGGCGAGGGGGCGCAGCAGATACGCAGTATTTT.

This clone was seen only once. This same CDR3 is encoded by further DNA sequences in the sample. CDR3 amino acids: CAWSVQGVYGYTF. The CDR3 DNA reads TGTGCCTGGAGTGTACAAGGGGTCTATGGCTACACCTTC. The chain is built from TRBV30 and TRBJ1-2; maybe TRBD1 (5 bases). This CDR3 is built from 13 residues. V was shortened by 0 bases and J by 4 bases, with 9 bases between the two germline ends. Looked up from germline, CDR1 is GTSNPN and CDR2 is SVGIG (reference sequence). The full variable domain, in which reference TRBV30 and TRBJ1-2 provide the parts outside the CDR3, is SQTIHQWPATLVQPVGSPLSLECTVEGTSNPNLYWYRQAAGRGLQLLFYSVGIGQISSEVPQNLSASRPQDRQFILSSKKLLLSDSGFYLCAWSVQGVYGYTFGSGTRLTVV.

The gene calls are TRBV7-2 and TRBJ2-3; D remains unclear. The germline V and J ends were trimmed by 5 bases and 1 base, with 10 bases remaining between them. The CDR3 loop spans 14 amino acids. Germline-derived CDR1 and CDR2 are SGHTA and FQGNSA. CDR3 sequence reads: CASSPSLRTDTQYF. CDR3 DNA sequence: TGTGCCAGCAGCCCGTCTTTACGCACAGATACGCAGTATTTT.

The V gene is TRBV13, the J gene TRBJ2-7, with D perhaps assigned TRBD1 or TRBD2 (5 bases each). V lost 4 bases to trimming and J lost 0 bases, with 16 bases between them. CDR1 PRHDT and CDR2 FYEKMQ come from the germline V gene (reference sequence). The CDR3 has 16 residues. The DNA for the CDR3 is TGTGCCAGCAGCTCCCTCGGGACCTCTAGCTCCTACGAGCAGTACTTC. It is translated as CASSSLGTSSSYEQYF.

This clone has just a few counts. V usage is TRBV7-9 and J usage is TRBJ1-4, with no clear D. The CDR3 is 19 residues long. The germline gives CDR1 SEHNR, CDR2 FQNEAQ (reference sequence). V was cut by 1 base and J by 3 bases, with 21 bases left in between. DNA of the CDR3: TGTGCCAGCAGCTTAGTGGTGGCGCTCTCGGTGGTGGCTAATGAAAAACTGTTTTTT. Translated, it gives CASSLVVALSVVANEKLFF.

The rearrangement joins TRBV5-1 to TRBJ2-1; D possibly corresponds to TRBD2 (5 bases). V lost 0 bases and J lost 5, with 12 bases in between. Germline CDR1 reads SGHRS; CDR2 reads YFSETQ. The CDR3 length is 15 residues. The CDR3 here is CASSLGGVLNNEQFF. The DNA of the CDR3 is TGCGCCAGCAGCTTGGGGGGAGTGTTGAACAATGAGCAGTTCTTC.

The CDR3 reads CASSQGTGGWDTQYF. The CDR3, as DNA: TGTGCCAGCAGCCAAGGGACAGGGGGCTGGGATACGCAGTATTTT. This rearrangement joins TRBV3-1 (or the pseudogene TRBV3-2) to TRBJ2-3; 11 positions match TRBD1. The CDR3 has 15 amino acids. V gave up 1 base and J gave up 6 bases; unmatched junction bases: 3. Per the germline V gene, CDR1 is LGHDT and CDR2 is YNNKEL (reference sequence).

The rearrangement uses TRBV12-5 and TRBJ2-1; TRBD2 matches at 10 bases. V was clipped by 2 bases and J by 8 bases; unmatched bases: 6. The length of the CDR3 is 15 residues. Looked up from germline, CDR1 is LGHNT and CDR2 is FRNRAP. CDR3 in DNA: TGTGCTAGTGGTTTGCGATCTAGCGGGAGCGATGAGCAGTTCTTC. This sequence encodes CASGLRSSGSDEQFF.

The gene calls are TRBV7-9 and TRBJ1-6; D might be TRBD1 (5 bases). The CDR3 length is 15 residues. Germline V gives CDR1 SEHNR, CDR2 FQNEAQ (reference sequence). Deletions cut 5 bases from V and 3 bases from J, with 11 bases between. The CDR3, as DNA: TGTGCCAGCAGCGCGGAGACAGACTATAATTCACCCCTCCACTTT. This gives the protein CASSAETDYNSPLHF.

The V and J genes are TRBV30 and TRBJ1-5, with a weak D call TRBD1 (6 bases). CDR1 and CDR2 (germline): GTSNPN, SVGIG (reference sequence). The CDR3 contains 15 residues. The V end lost 3 bases, the J end lost 1 base, and 13 bases lay between the germline ends. The CDR3 sequence: CAWSLGGLSNQPQHF. The CDR3 coding sequence is TGTGCCTGGAGCTTAGGGGGTCTCAGCAATCAGCCCCAGCATTTT. Full variable domain (outside the CDR3, taken from reference TRBV30 and TRBJ1-5): SQTIHQWPATLVQPVGSPLSLECTVEGTSNPNLYWYRQAAGRGLQLLFYSVGIGQISSEVPQNLSASRPQDRQFILSSKKLLLSDSGFYLCAWSLGGLSNQPQHFGDGTRLSIL.

The chain carries TRBV6-5 and TRBJ1-2; D gene uncertain. V shed 8 bases and J shed 8 bases, with 21 bases lying between them. The CDR3 runs to 14 residues. CDR1 is MNHEY and CDR2 is SVGAGI in the germline V gene. Here the CDR3 DNA reads TGTGCCAGCCTGGGGTCGGCCCTGACCGAAGGCTACACCTTC. Translated: CASLGSALTEGYTF.

The rearrangement uses TRBV5-1 and TRBJ1-2; 10 nucleotides align to TRBD1. Germline CDR1 SGHRS, CDR2 YFSETQ. This CDR3 is built from 15 residues. V gave up 0 bases and J gave up 8 bases; unmatched junction bases: 7. The CDR3 loop is CASSLGQGATNGYTF. CDR3 coding DNA: TGCGCCAGCAGCTTGGGACAGGGGGCCACGAACGGCTACACCTTC. Based on the CDR3 plus reference TRBV5-1 and TRBJ1-2, the full variable domain is KAGVTQTPRYLIKTRGQQVTLSCSPISGHRSVSWYQQTPGQGLQFLFEYFSETQRNKGNFPGRFSGRQFSNSRSEMNVSTLELGDSALYLCASSLGQGATNGYTFGSGTRLTVV.

The rearrangement uses TRBV14 and TRBJ2-7; D may be TRBD1 or TRBD2 (5 bases each). This CDR3 has 14 residues. Germline V gene sequence: CDR1 SGHDN, CDR2 FVKESK. V lost 1 base, J lost 2 bases, and 9 bases lay in between. CDR3: CASSQALGAYEQYF. The DNA of the CDR3 is TGTGCCAGCAGCCAAGCGCTGGGGGCCTACGAGCAGTACTTC.

The genes are TRBV7-6 and TRBJ1-1; D remains ambiguous. There are 13 residues in the CDR3. V lost 6 bases and J lost 0, with 8 bases in between. Germline loops: CDR1 SGHVS, CDR2 FNYEAQ. The DNA for the CDR3 is TGTGCCAGCAGTCGAGACTTGAACACTGAAGCTTTCTTT. It encodes CASSRDLNTEAFF.

This chain uses TRBV28 with TRBJ1-4; unclear D gene. This CDR3 contains 16 residues. The germline CDR1 and CDR2 sequences are MDHEN and SYDVKM. The ends were cut back, 6 bases at V and 6 bases at J, with 20 bases in the middle. The CDR3 region is CASSFNLVGLDEKLFF. The CDR3 DNA reads as TGTGCCAGCAGCTTTAACTTGGTTGGGCTAGATGAAAAACTGTTTTTT.

The chain couples TRBV6-5 to TRBJ1-1; D is possibly TRBD1 (6 bases). CDR1 is MNHEY, CDR2 SVGAGI, per germline. CDR3 length equals 15 residues. V was cut by 6 bases and J by 0 bases, with 14 bases left in between. In nucleotides, the CDR3 is TGTGCCAGCAGCCCCCAGAGGGGGATGAACACTGAAGCTTTCTTT. Its protein is CASSPQRGMNTEAFF.

This chain connects TRBV19 to TRBJ2-1; D remains ambiguous. The CDR3 loop spans 13 amino acids. V dropped 4 bases and J dropped 3 bases, with 7 bases sitting between them. Germline V gives CDR1 LNHDA, CDR2 SQIVND (reference sequence). CDR3 amino acids: CASSRLVYNEQFF. CDR3 sequence (DNA): TGTGCCAGTAGTAGGCTAGTCTACAATGAGCAGTTCTTC.

The chain uses TRBV16 and TRBJ1-2; the D gene is possibly TRBD1 (5 bases). The ends were cut back, 4 bases at V and 8 bases at J, with 20 bases in the middle. This CDR3 comprises 15 residues. CDR1 and CDR2 (germline): KGHSY, FQNENV. The CDR3 DNA reads as TGTGCCAGCAGCCTCAACCTTCCTGGGGCGTCCGGCTACACCTTC. Its translation is CASSLNLPGASGYTF.

This rearrangement joins TRBV27 to TRBJ2-7, with TRBD2 matching 10 bases. The V and J ends lost 6 bases and 7 bases, in that order; junction bases with no gene match: 9. CDR3 length: 14 amino acids. CDR1 and CDR2 (germline): MNHEY, SMNVEV (reference sequence). The CDR3 DNA reads as TGTGCCAGCAGATCATTAGCGGGAGGACCAGAGCAGTACTTC. This gives the protein CASRSLAGGPEQYF.

The chain links TRBV27 to TRBJ2-7, with a possible D match to TRBD2 (6 bases). The ends were cut back, 4 bases at V and 4 bases at J, with 17 bases in the middle. The V gene's germline CDR1 is MNHEY and CDR2 SMNVEV (reference sequence). The CDR3 is made up of 15 amino acids. CDR3 residues: CASSSSTGTRYEQYF. CDR3 sequence (DNA): TGTGCCAGCAGTTCCTCTACCGGGACTCGGTACGAGCAGTACTTC.

This chain joins TRBV29-1 and TRBJ2-7, with 10 nucleotides matching TRBD2. V lost 4 bases and J lost 2; bases outside the gene matches: 5. The germline V gene has CDR1 SQVTM and CDR2 ANQGSEA. The CDR3 totals 14 residues. The DNA of the CDR3 is TGCAGCGTTGCTGGGACTAGCGTCACCTACGAGCAGTACTTC. The encoded protein is CSVAGTSVTYEQYF.